This TCR beta chain was retrieved from a study of shared clonotypes between healthy human individuals. Whole-study results and caveats: Genetic and exposure-history diversity was limited by the small donor number.

The donors were all Caucasian adults (living in Nashville, Tennessee). As for this clone: The antigen remains unidentified.

V was pared by 11 bases and J by 5 bases, with 21 bases between. From germline, CDR1 is SGHTA and CDR2 FQGNSA. The CDR3 runs 14 residues. Clones were sequenced by immunoSEQ multiplex PCR, and TCRdb holds only the in-frame ones, with some missing. The sample includes approximately 2.1 million clones, more than 85% of them seen just once. This clonotype was obtained from a man aged 18 to 29 in good health. Some clones in this sample may be carry-over from other donors' samples. Input material: naive CD4+ T cells from PBMCs. Subset of the sample: CD45RA+ positively selected. This chain joins TRBV7-2 and TRBJ2-5, with D possibly TRBD2 on 6 matching bases. The CDR3 DNA follows: TGTGCCGGGTCGGAGGGCGCTCGGTGGGAGACCCAGTACTTC. Translating it yields CAGSEGARWETQYF. Looking up the rest from reference TRBV7-2 and TRBJ2-5 gives the full variable domain: GAGVSQSPSNKVTEKGKDVELRCDPISGHTALYWYRQSLGQGLEFLIYFQGNSAPDKSGLPSDRFSAERTGGSVSTLTIQRTQQEDSAVYLCAGSEGARWETQYFGPGTRLLVL.